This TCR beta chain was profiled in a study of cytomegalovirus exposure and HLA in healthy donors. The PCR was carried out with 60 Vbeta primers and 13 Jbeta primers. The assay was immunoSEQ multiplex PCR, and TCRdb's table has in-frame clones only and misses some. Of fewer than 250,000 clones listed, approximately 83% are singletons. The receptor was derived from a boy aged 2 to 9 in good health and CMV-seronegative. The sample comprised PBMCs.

DNA for the CDR3: TGTGCCACCAGCAGTTACCGGGACAGGCCCTACGAGCAGTACTTC. The encoded protein is CATSSYRDRPYEQYF. The chain joins TRBV15 to TRBJ2-7; the match to TRBD1 covers 8 bases. The CDR3 spans 15 residues. The trim removed 3 bases at V and 2 bases at J, leaving 6 bases unmatched. Germline V gene data show CDR1 as LNHNV and CDR2 as YYDKDF (reference sequence). Combining the CDR3 with reference TRBV15 and TRBJ2-7 gives the whole variable domain DAMVIQNPRYQVTQFGKPVTLSCSQTLNHNVMYWYQQKSSQAPKLLFHYYDKDFNNEADTPDNFQSRRPNTSFCFLDIRSPGLGDTAMYLCATSSYRDRPYEQYFGPGTRLTVT.